The clone carrying this TCR beta chain has a handful of counts. Time point meaning: after neoadjuvant nivolumab, at surgical resection. The data belong to a study of neoadjuvant anti-PD-1 for oral cavity cancer. Study overall: Patients without progression received a fourth nivolumab dose around day 43, then surgical resection on days 50-56.

Profiled with immunoSEQ multiplex PCR; TCRdb holds only in-frame clones, not every one. The sample contains over 7,500 clones, 55% to 70% of which appear only once. Trimming removed 10 bases at V and 0 bases at J, with 10 bases between. Germline assignment: CDR1 MNHNS and CDR2 SASEGT. CDR3 length equals 13 residues. The TCR sequence derives from a person aged 40 to 85 with oral cavity squamous cell carcinoma. This specimen consisted of PBMCs, obtained after nivolumab (anti-PD-1) treatment. The chain recombines TRBV6-1 with TRBJ2-1; D remains unclear. The CDR3 protein is CATDGRSYNEQFF. The CDR3 DNA is TGTGCCACCGACGGACGCTCCTACAATGAGCAGTTCTTC.